This T cell receptor (beta chain) stems from a study of blood T cells in healthy people across ages. Through a sample-barcoded 5' primer and a J-beta primer mix, a second PCR was run for 7 to 11 cycles. MiXCR, run by TCRdb on the 5' RACE reads, gives a single entry per CDR3 protein. Of some 1,800,000 distinct CDR3 sequences listed, about 39% were seen once; the top ten hold under 30%. This clonotype was detected only a few times. This receptor was identified in a human donor in good health. The sample taken for sequencing was blood.

For the CDR3, the DNA is TGTGCCACCAGTGATCCTGGGGGACAGGGAACTAACAATGAGCAGTTCTTC. Protein sequence: CATSDPGGQGTNNEQFF. This chain joins TRBV24-1 and TRBJ2-1; 9 bases align to TRBD1. This CDR3 comprises 17 residues. Germline V lookup: CDR1 KGHDR, CDR2 SFDVKD. J lost 5 bases, V lost 3 bases, and 10 bases had no gene match.